This T cell receptor (beta chain) was documented in a study of control samples from healthy donors and cancer patients. TCRdb's table, derived via immunoSEQ multiplex PCR, lists solely in-frame clones and lacks some. The sample has roughly 120,000 clones, nearly 90% seen once. The CDR3 spans 19 residues. Germline assignment: CDR1 MNHNS and CDR2 SASEGT. Losses at the gene ends were 3 bases for V and 5 bases for J; bases not matched to a gene: 17. This clone showed up just once. The material sequenced was blood. This sequence joins TRBV6-1 and TRBJ1-3; TRBD1 matches at 9 bases. The receptor comes from a man aged 50-59 years in good health. CDR3 residues: CASSDKPVRGTGIRNTIYF. CDR3 DNA sequence: TGTGCCAGCAGTGATAAGCCGGTCCGTGGGACAGGGATAAGAAACACCATATATTTT.